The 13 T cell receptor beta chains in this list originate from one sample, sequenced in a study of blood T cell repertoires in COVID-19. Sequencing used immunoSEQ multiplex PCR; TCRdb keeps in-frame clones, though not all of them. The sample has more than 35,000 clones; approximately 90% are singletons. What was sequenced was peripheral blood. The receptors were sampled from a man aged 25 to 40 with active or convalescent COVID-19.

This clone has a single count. CDR3 in DNA: TGTGCCAGCTCACCCTATACAGGGGATGAGCAGTTCTTC. Translation: CASSPYTGDEQFF. The chain carries TRBV18 and TRBJ2-1; 7 nucleotides line up with TRBD1. CDR1 KGHSH and CDR2 LQKENI come from the germline V gene. V was pared by 3 bases and J by 8 bases, with 4 bases of the junction left unmatched. CDR3 size: 13 residues.

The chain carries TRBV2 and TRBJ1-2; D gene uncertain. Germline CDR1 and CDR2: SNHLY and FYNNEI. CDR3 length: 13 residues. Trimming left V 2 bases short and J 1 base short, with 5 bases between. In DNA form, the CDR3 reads TGTGCCAGCAGTGAATATGTTAACTATGGCTACACCTTC. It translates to CASSEYVNYGYTF.

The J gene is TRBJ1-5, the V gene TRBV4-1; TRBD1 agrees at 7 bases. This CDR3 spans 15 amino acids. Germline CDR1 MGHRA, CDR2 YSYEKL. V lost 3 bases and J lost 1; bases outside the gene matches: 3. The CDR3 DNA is TGCGCCAGCAGCCAGACAGGGAAGAGCAATCAGCCCCAGCATTTT. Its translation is CASSQTGKSNQPQHF.

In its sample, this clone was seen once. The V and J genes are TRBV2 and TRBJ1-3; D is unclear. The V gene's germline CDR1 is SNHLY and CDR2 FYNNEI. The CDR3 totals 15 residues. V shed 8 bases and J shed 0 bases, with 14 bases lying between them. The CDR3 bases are TGTGCCAGCGGCTTTTATGTTGGCTCTGGAAACACCATATATTTT. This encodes CASGFYVGSGNTIYF.

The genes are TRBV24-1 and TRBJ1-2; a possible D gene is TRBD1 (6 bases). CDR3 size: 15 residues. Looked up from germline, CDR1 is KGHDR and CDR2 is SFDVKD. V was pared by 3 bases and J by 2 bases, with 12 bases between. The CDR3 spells CATSDPGVGNYGYTF. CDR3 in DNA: TGTGCCACCAGTGATCCAGGGGTTGGAAACTATGGCTACACCTTC.

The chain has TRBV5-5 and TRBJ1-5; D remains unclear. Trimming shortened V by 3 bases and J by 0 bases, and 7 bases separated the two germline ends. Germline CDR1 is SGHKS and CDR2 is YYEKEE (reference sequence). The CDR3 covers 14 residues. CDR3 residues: CASSWEHSNQPQHF. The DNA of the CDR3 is TGTGCCAGCAGCTGGGAGCATAGCAATCAGCCCCAGCATTTT.

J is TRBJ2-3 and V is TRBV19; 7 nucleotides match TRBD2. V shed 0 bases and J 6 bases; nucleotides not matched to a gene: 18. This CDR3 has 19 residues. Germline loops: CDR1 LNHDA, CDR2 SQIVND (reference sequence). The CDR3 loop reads CASSIDTTTSAVAPDTQYF. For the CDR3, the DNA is TGTGCCAGTAGTATAGACACCACTACTAGCGCGGTGGCCCCGGATACGCAGTATTTT. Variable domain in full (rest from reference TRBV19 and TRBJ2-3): DGGITQSPKYLFRKEGQNVTLSCEQNLNHDAMYWYRQDPGQGLRLIYYSQIVNDFQKGDIAEGYSVSREKKESFPLTVTSAQKNPTAFYLCASSIDTTTSAVAPDTQYFGPGTRLTVL.

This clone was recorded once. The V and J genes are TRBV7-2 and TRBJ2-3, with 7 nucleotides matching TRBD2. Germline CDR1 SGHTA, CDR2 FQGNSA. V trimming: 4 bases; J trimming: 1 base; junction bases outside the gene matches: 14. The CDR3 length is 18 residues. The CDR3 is CASSSLSPRLAGTDTQYF. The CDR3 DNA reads TGTGCCAGCAGCTCCCTCTCCCCCCGACTAGCAGGCACAGATACGCAGTATTTT.

DNA for the CDR3: TGTGCCAGCAGCTTAGAGGGGCGCGGCTATGGCTACACCTTC. Translated, it gives CASSLEGRGYGYTF. The rearrangement joins TRBV11-2 to TRBJ1-2; D may be TRBD1 (5 bases). V dropped 0 bases and J dropped 4 bases, with 9 bases sitting between them. Germline V CDR1 and CDR2: SGHAT, FQNNGV. The CDR3 loop spans 14 amino acids.

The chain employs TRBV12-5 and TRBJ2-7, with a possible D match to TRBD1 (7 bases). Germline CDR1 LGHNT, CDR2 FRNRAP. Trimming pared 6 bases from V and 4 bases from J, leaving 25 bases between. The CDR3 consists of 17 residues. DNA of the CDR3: TGTGCTAGTGGACTCTATCAAGGGCAGGGGGGTCGGTACGAGCAGTACTTC. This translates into CASGLYQGQGGRYEQYF.

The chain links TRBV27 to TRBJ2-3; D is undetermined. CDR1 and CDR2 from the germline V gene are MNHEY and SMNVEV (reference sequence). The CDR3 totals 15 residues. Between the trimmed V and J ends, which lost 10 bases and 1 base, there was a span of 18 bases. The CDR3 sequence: CATRALNLRTDTQYF. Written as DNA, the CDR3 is TGTGCCACTCGTGCACTAAATCTGCGCACAGATACGCAGTATTTT.

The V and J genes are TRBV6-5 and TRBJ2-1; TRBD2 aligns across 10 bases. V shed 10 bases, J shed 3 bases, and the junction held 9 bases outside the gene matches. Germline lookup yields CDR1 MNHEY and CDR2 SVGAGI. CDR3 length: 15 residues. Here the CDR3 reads CATSLLAGIYNEQFF. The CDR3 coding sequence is TGTGCCACCTCCTTACTAGCGGGGATCTACAATGAGCAGTTCTTC.

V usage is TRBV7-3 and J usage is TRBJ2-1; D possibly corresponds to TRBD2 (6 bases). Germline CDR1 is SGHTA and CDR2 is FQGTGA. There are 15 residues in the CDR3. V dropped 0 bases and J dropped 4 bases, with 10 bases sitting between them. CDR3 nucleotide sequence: TGTGCCAGCAGCTTAACCGGGAGTAATTACAATGAGCAGTTCTTC. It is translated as CASSLTGSNYNEQFF.